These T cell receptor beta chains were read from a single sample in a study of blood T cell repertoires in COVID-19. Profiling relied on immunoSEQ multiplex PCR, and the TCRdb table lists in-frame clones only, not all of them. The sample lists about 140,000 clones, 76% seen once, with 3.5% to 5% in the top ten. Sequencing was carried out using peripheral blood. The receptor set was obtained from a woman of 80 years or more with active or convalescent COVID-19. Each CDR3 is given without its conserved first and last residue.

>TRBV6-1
ASSEGGGTDTQY
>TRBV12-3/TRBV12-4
ASSSRVRQPQH
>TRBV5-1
ASSFGGTNQPQH
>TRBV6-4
ASSATTGAPLYSNQPQH
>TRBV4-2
ASSQERLSSGNTIY
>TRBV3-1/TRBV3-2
ASSHGTSGGRNTGELF
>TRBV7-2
ASSPLGQPQH
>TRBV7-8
ASSYRPGEAF
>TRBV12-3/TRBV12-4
ASSWDTNTEAF
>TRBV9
ASSVELDIEGYT